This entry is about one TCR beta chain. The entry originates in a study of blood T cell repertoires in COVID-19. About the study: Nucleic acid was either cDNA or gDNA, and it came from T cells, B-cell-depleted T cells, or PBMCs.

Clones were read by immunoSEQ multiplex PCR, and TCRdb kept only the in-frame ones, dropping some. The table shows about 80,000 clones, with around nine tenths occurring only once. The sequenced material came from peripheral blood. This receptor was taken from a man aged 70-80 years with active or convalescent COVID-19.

CDR3 nucleotides: TGTGCCAGTACCGACGGGACAGGGATAGATACGCAGTATTTT. The encoded protein is CASTDGTGIDTQYF. The chain links TRBV19 to TRBJ2-3, with TRBD1 identical over 9 bases. The V segment lost 7 bases and the J segment 5 bases; nucleotides outside the gene matches: 7. CDR1 LNHDA and CDR2 SQIVND come from the germline V gene (reference sequence). CDR3 length equals 14 residues.